This T cell receptor (beta chain) stems from a study of cytomegalovirus exposure and HLA in healthy donors. Study-level results: Overall, 164 TCR beta chains were annotated as cytomegalovirus-associated.

As regards this clone: The antigen is not known.

V shed 3 bases and J shed 6 bases, with 15 bases lying between them. CDR3 length: 15 residues. The V gene's germline CDR1 is SGHTA and CDR2 FQGTGA. PCR employed 60 Vbeta and 13 Jbeta primers. Here immunoSEQ multiplex PCR was the method, and the copy in TCRdb shows in-frame clones only, minus some. The sample lists 95,000 to 150,000 clones, 77% seen once, with approximately 5.5% in the top ten. This sequence joins TRBV7-3 and TRBJ2-1; D possibly corresponds to TRBD1 (6 bases). Sequenced sample: PBMCs. This clonotype was obtained from a man younger than 35 in good health and CMV-seropositive. This CDR3 reads CASSLAGGLRNEQFF. CDR3 DNA sequence: TGTGCCAGCAGCTTGGCTGGGGGCCTCCGCAATGAGCAGTTCTTC.